This TCR beta chain was sequenced for a study of blood T cell repertoires in COVID-19. Across the whole study: Acute and convalescent COVID-19 specimens originated in the United States, Italy and Spain. In each case, the material was cDNA or gDNA derived from T cells, B-cell-depleted T cells, or PBMCs.

This clone came up a few times. Per germline, CDR1 MNHEY and CDR2 SVGAGI. CDR3 length: 15 residues. V lost 6 bases to trimming and J lost 3 bases, with 17 bases between them. Libraries were prepared by immunoSEQ multiplex PCR; TCRdb keeps only in-frame clonotypes and omits some of them. Here the sample spans fewer than 350,000 clones, 70% to 90% being singletons. The receptor's source is a man aged 25 to 40 who had recovered from COVID-19. Sequencing input: PBMCs or T cells enriched from blood (not recorded which). This chain joins TRBV6-5 and TRBJ1-2; D is possibly TRBD1 (5 bases). For the CDR3, the DNA is TGTGCCAGCAGGCCCGGGACTTTACCTTACTATGGCTACACCTTC. This gives the protein CASRPGTLPYYGYTF.